This T cell receptor beta chain was sequenced in a study of blood T cell repertoires in COVID-19. The wider study: PBMCs, B-cell-depleted T cells, or T cells were the source of the cDNA or gDNA that made up the material.

This table comes from immunoSEQ multiplex PCR, and its TCRdb copy is limited to in-frame clones, with some not included. The sample yields more than 300,000 clones, about 89% seen once. The CDR3 runs to 13 residues. V was clipped by 2 bases and J by 10 bases, with 9 bases between them. Germline V gene lookup returns CDR1 SGHVS and CDR2 FNYEAQ. Participants classified as exposed had met a COVID-19 case within 2 weeks before study entry. Source material: PBMCs or T cells enriched from blood (not recorded which). The sequence came from a woman aged 40 to 50 who had been exposed to COVID-19. The V call is TRBV7-6, the J call TRBJ1-6; maybe TRBD1 (6 bases). CDR3 bases: TGTGCCAGCAGCTTAAACAGGGACTCACCCCTCCACTTT. This gives the protein CASSLNRDSPLHF. Together with reference TRBV7-6 and TRBJ1-6, the CDR3 gives the full variable domain: GAGVSQSPRYKVTKRGQDVALRCDPISGHVSLYWYRQALGQGPEFLTYFNYEAQQDKSGLPNDRFSAERPEGSISTLTIQRTEQRDSAMYRCASSLNRDSPLHFGNGTRLTVT.